These 9 T cell receptor beta chains share one sample of origin, sequenced in a study of blood T cells in healthy people across ages. Then a second PCR, running roughly 7 to 11 cycles, was carried out with a sample-barcoded 5' primer and a J-beta primer mix. TCRdb itself ran the 5' RACE reads through MiXCR, one entry per CDR3 protein. The profile shows roughly 800,000 distinct CDR3 sequences, 30% to 45% of them singletons. The source material was blood. The origin of the receptors is a man between 18 and 35 years old in good health.

The chain uses TRBV5-5 and TRBJ2-3; 8 bases line up with TRBD2. This CDR3 is built from 14 residues. Trimming cost V 7 bases and J 2 bases; bases outside gene matches: 6. Germline V gene lookup returns CDR1 SGHKS and CDR2 YYEKEE (reference sequence). CDR3 bases: TGTGCCAGCTTGCAGCGGGGGTTCACAGATACGCAGTATTTT. It translates to CASLQRGFTDTQYF.

J is TRBJ1-5 and V is TRBV5-1; D is perhaps TRBD1 (5 bases). The CDR3 sequence is 15 residues long. V lost 0 bases and J lost 5, with 12 bases in between. Germline CDR1 and CDR2: SGHRS and YFSETQ. The CDR3 coding sequence is TGCGCCAGCAGCTTGGCCGGGGAAGGGGATCAGCCCCAGCATTTT. Its translation: CASSLAGEGDQPQHF.

The gene calls are TRBV6-2 or TRBV6-3 and TRBJ1-1; a weak D match, TRBD1 (6 bases). This CDR3 has 12 amino acids. Germline V CDR1 and CDR2: MNHEY, SVGEGT. V lost 5 bases to trimming and J lost 13 bases, with 17 bases between them. The CDR3 region has the DNA TGTGCCAGCAGTCGACAGGACCTCGAGGTTTTCTTT. Encoded protein: CASSRQDLEVFF.

This clonotype was observed a few times. The chain is built from TRBV29-1 and TRBJ1-5; D not certain. V gave up 2 bases and J gave up 15 bases, with 11 bases separating them. The germline gives CDR1 SQVTM, CDR2 ANQGSEA. The CDR3 is 10 residues long. The CDR3 DNA is TGCAGCGTTGAAATCCTCCAACTGCATTTT. Encoded protein: CSVEILQLHF. Using reference TRBV29-1 and TRBJ1-5 for the parts outside the CDR3, the full variable domain is SAVISQKPSRDICQRGTSLTIQCQVDSQVTMMFWYRQQPGQSLTLIATANQGSEATYESGFVIDKFPISRPNLTFSTLTVSNMSPEDSSIYLCSVEILQLHFGDGTRLSIL.

This clonotype was seen repeatedly, ten times or more. This chain joins TRBV10-3 and TRBJ2-7; no clear D. The germline V gene encodes CDR1 ENHRY and CDR2 SYGVKD. Trimming took off 6 bases at V and 5 bases at J, with 20 bases between the two ends. The CDR3 sequence is 15 residues long. The CDR3 region has the DNA TGTGCCATCAGCCCCGACCCCCAGAGATTTGACGAGCAGTACTTC. It specifies CAISPDPQRFDEQYF.

The CDR3 region is CASSLDPRTAGYTF. Written as DNA, the CDR3 is TGCGCCAGCAGCTTGGACCCCAGGACAGCTGGCTACACCTTC. The chain employs TRBV5-1 and TRBJ1-2; maybe TRBD1 (6 bases). The germline V gene encodes CDR1 SGHRS and CDR2 YFSETQ. Trimming took 0 bases from V and 7 from J, leaving 13 bases between them. The CDR3 is 14 amino acids.

There are a few counts of this clonotype. The chain recombines TRBV4-1 with TRBJ2-3; TRBD1 or TRBD2 may be the D gene (5 bases each). Per the germline V gene, CDR1 is MGHRA and CDR2 is YSYEKL. V lost 4 bases and J lost 4, with 15 bases in between. There are 15 residues in the CDR3. In DNA, the CDR3 is TGCGCCAGCAGCCCACGAGGGGTAGAGGCAGATACGCAGTATTTT. It is translated as CASSPRGVEADTQYF.

The chain is built from TRBV4-2 and TRBJ2-1; weak D call: TRBD2 (6 bases). Trimming pared 0 bases from V and 0 bases from J, leaving 12 bases between. This CDR3 contains 17 residues. Germline V CDR1 and CDR2: LGHNA, YNFKEQ. The CDR3 loop is CASSQELGGSSYNEQFF. The CDR3 coding sequence is TGTGCCAGCAGCCAAGAGCTGGGGGGAAGCTCCTACAATGAGCAGTTCTTC.

The chain is built from TRBV4-2 and TRBJ2-1; no clear D gene. Germline CDR1 reads LGHNA; CDR2 reads YNFKEQ. V was pared by 0 bases and J by 8 bases, with 11 bases between. The CDR3 is made up of 14 amino acids. The CDR3 reads CASSQDRLGDEQFF. CDR3 sequence (DNA): TGTGCCAGCAGCCAAGATCGGCTTGGCGATGAGCAGTTCTTC.